The sequence of this TCR beta chain was determined in a study of human T cells and chemical hapten exposure. Study at large: Throughout the roughly 24-week study, diphenylcyclopropenone was applied weekly to the patients' scalps.

Time point in this sample: patch test 1, 2 weeks after DPC sensitization. As for treatment: therapeutic diphenylcyclopropenone sensitization with weekly scalp DPC. The table lists this clonotype with a few counts. Its antigen is not known. For the library, individual cDNA molecules each received unique molecular identifiers. Via MiXCR, TCRdb re-called the RACE reads, giving one row per CDR3 protein. The data contain tens of thousands of distinct CDR3 sequences, 30% to 35% of them singletons. Findings and limits, study-wide: Expanded TCRs made up significantly more big CDR3 similarity clusters than controls did. Donors in the study had alopecia, meaning their immune response may differ from healthy people's.

Trimming removed 4 bases at V and 4 bases at J, with 9 bases between. There are 12 residues in the CDR3. Germline V lookup: CDR1 DFQATT, CDR2 SNEGSKA (reference sequence). The chain links TRBV20-1 to TRBJ2-3, with D unresolved. Sample: whole blood, taken in connection with sensitization to the hapten diphenylcyclopropenone (DPC). The TCR comes from a man in his forties or fifties with alopecia areata. Some clones in this sample may be carry-over from other donors' samples. The CDR3 sequence: CSATGPPDTQYF. The CDR3 DNA sequence: TGCAGTGCTACCGGGCCTCCAGATACGCAGTATTTT.